Listed here is a single T cell receptor (beta chain). This sample is part of a study of blood T cell repertoires in COVID-19. At the level of the study: Italy, Spain and the United States were the sources of the convalescent and acute COVID-19 samples. The analysed material was cDNA or gDNA that came from T cells, B-cell-depleted T cells, or PBMCs.

Trimming removed 2 bases at V and 0 bases at J, with 10 bases between. This CDR3 comprises 15 residues. Germline loops: CDR1 LNHDA, CDR2 SQIVND (reference sequence). Method: immunoSEQ multiplex PCR; TCRdb's copy keeps in-frame clones and lacks some. Seen here are about 220,000 clones, around 86% observed once, and the top ten hold less than 4.5%. Study members were between 18 and 89 years old and lived in some 22 US regions. Cohort placement rested on clinical history that participants reported themselves. The J gene is TRBJ1-1, the V gene TRBV19; no definite D call. This TCR derives from a woman between 35 and 50 years old with acute COVID-19. The material sequenced was PBMCs or T cells enriched from blood (not recorded which). CDR3: CASSIIFGLNTEAFF. The CDR3 DNA sequence: TGTGCCAGTAGTATAATATTCGGGTTGAACACTGAAGCTTTCTTT.